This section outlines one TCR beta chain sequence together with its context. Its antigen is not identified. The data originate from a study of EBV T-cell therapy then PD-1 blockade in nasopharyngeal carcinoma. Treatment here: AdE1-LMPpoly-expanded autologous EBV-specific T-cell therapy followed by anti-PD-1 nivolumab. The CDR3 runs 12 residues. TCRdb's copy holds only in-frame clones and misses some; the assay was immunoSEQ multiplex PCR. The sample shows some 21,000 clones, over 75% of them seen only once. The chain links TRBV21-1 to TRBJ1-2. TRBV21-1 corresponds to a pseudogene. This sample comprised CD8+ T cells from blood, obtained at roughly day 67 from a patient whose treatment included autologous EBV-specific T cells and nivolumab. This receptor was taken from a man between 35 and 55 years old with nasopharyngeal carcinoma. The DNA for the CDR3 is TGTGCCAGCCTAAAGGCGGCCTTAACCAGACCCTTC. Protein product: CASLKAALTRPF.